The 13 T cell receptor beta chains below come from one sample, sequenced in a study of T cell changes during pregnancy in multiple sclerosis. Assay used: immunoSEQ multiplex PCR; TCRdb lists only in-frame clones, some missing. The sample lists approximately 59,000 clones, under 95% seen once, with roughly 1.4% in the top ten. This material consisted of peripheral blood, taken in the third trimester of pregnancy. These receptors were taken from a female donor in good health, enrolled as a control in a pregnancy study.

V is TRBV6-4 and J is TRBJ1-6; TRBD1 might be the D (5 bases). V dropped 4 bases and J dropped 5 bases, with 12 bases sitting between them. The germline V gene encodes CDR1 MRHNA and CDR2 SNTAGT. The CDR3 covers 15 residues. CDR3 protein: CASSAQADDNSPLHF. The DNA for the CDR3 is TGTGCCAGCAGTGCACAGGCCGATGATAATTCACCCCTCCACTTT.

This clone came up once. This rearrangement joins TRBV7-3 to TRBJ1-2, with 7 bases fitting TRBD1. Trimming at V came to 5 bases and at J to 4 bases, leaving 16 bases not matched to a gene. This CDR3 comprises 17 residues. Germline values: CDR1 SGHTA, CDR2 FQGTGA. CDR3 DNA sequence: TGTGCCAGCAGCCTCTTAAGCCTGCAGGGGGTTAGCTATGGCTACACCTTC. It specifies CASSLLSLQGVSYGYTF.

The chain joins TRBV4-2 to TRBJ2-2, with 7 bases lining up with TRBD1. With V trimmed by 0 bases and J by 10 bases, 8 bases remained unmatched. Germline V CDR1 and CDR2: LGHNA, YNFKEQ. This CDR3 contains 15 residues. The chain's CDR3 is CASSQERGQLMELFF. Written as DNA, the CDR3 is TGTGCCAGCAGCCAAGAGAGGGGACAGCTCATGGAGCTGTTTTTT.

The rearrangement uses TRBV5-1 and TRBJ1-1; TRBD1 aligns across 9 bases. The V segment lost 0 bases and the J segment 3 bases; nucleotides outside the gene matches: 15. This CDR3 is 19 amino acids long. Germline CDR1 reads SGHRS; CDR2 reads YFSETQ. The CDR3 DNA is TGCGCCAGCAGCTTGGCCCTCCCGGGACAGGGCCACAGAGACACTGAAGCTTTCTTT. Translating gives CASSLALPGQGHRDTEAFF.

This chain joins TRBV5-1 and TRBJ2-3; possibly TRBD2 for D (6 bases). V lost 4 bases and J 0 bases, leaving 6 bases between the germline ends. Germline-derived CDR1 and CDR2 are SGHRS and YFSETQ. This CDR3 spans 13 amino acids. The CDR3 DNA reads TGCGCCAGCAGCGGGGGGAGCACAGATACGCAGTATTTT. This codes for CASSGGSTDTQYF.

This clone appeared once. The chain recombines TRBV5-8 with TRBJ2-2; TRBD2 is a possible D gene (6 bases). CDR3 length equals 14 residues. Germline CDR1 is SGHTS and CDR2 is YDEGEE. The V and J ends lost 4 bases and 4 bases respectively, with 11 bases between them. CDR3 residues: CASSPGLGTGELFF. The CDR3 DNA follows: TGTGCCAGCAGCCCGGGACTGGGCACCGGGGAGCTGTTTTTT.

The chain carries TRBV15 and TRBJ1-1; TRBD1 might be the D (5 bases). This CDR3 has 14 residues. Germline V lookup: CDR1 LNHNV, CDR2 YYDKDF (reference sequence). Deletions cut 4 bases from V and 1 base from J, with 10 bases between. CDR3 DNA: TGTGCCACCAGCACGGAGGGACGGAACACTGAAGCTTTCTTT. This gives the protein CATSTEGRNTEAFF.

This sequence joins TRBV4-3 and TRBJ1-4; tentatively, D is TRBD1 (5 bases). CDR1 is LGHNA and CDR2 is YSLEER in the germline V gene. Trimming cost V 0 bases and J 7 bases, with 12 bases left between them. This CDR3 has 15 residues. DNA for the CDR3: TGCGCCAGCAGCCAAGAGGGGGGTCACGGTGAAAAACTGTTTTTT. Protein: CASSQEGGHGEKLFF.

This sequence joins TRBV6-6 and TRBJ1-5; D possibly corresponds to TRBD1 (5 bases). Germline V gene lookup returns CDR1 MNHNY and CDR2 SVGAGI (reference sequence). The CDR3 length is 14 residues. Between the trimmed V and J ends, which lost 2 bases and 3 bases, there was a span of 8 bases. The CDR3 reads CASSYDSLNQPQHF. In nucleotides, the CDR3 is TGTGCCAGCAGTTACGACAGCCTCAATCAGCCCCAGCATTTT.

The gene calls are TRBV5-4 and TRBJ2-7; D unresolved. Germline V gene sequence: CDR1 SGHNT, CDR2 YYREEE (reference sequence). The V end was cut by 0 bases, the J end by 10 bases, with 8 bases between. This CDR3 has 11 residues. The DNA for the CDR3 is TGTGCCAGCAGCTTGGACAGAGAACAGTACTTC. As protein: CASSLDREQYF.

The chain employs TRBV29-1 and TRBJ2-7; 8 nucleotides align to TRBD1. There are 13 residues in the CDR3. The V and J ends lost 7 bases and 2 bases, in that order; junction bases with no gene match: 7. Germline CDR1 reads SQVTM; CDR2 reads ANQGSEA. CDR3 loop: CSAGQGETYEQYF. DNA of the CDR3: TGCAGCGCTGGACAGGGCGAGACCTACGAGCAGTACTTC.

CDR3 bases: TGCGCCAGCAGCGTATATCCGGGACAAGTAACAGATACGCAGTATTTT. Its translation: CASSVYPGQVTDTQYF. This chain uses TRBV5-1 with TRBJ2-3; D is possibly TRBD1 (6 bases). Trimming cost V 4 bases and J 3 bases, with 18 bases left between them. This CDR3 is 16 amino acids long. In germline, CDR1 is SGHRS, CDR2 YFSETQ.

The CDR3 protein is CASSPRGGRDNEQFF. The DNA for the CDR3 is TGTGCCAGCAGCCCACGGGGGGGCCGGGACAATGAGCAGTTCTTC. The V gene is TRBV7-2, the J gene TRBJ2-1, with 8 nucleotides matching TRBD2. V dropped 5 bases and J dropped 5; count of bases not matched to a gene: 8. This CDR3 has 15 amino acids. Germline CDR1 SGHTA, CDR2 FQGNSA.